The rows below give T cell receptor beta chains drawn from one sample of a study of CD8 T cells in ankylosing spondylitis. MiXCR, run by TCRdb on the 5' RACE reads, gives a single entry per CDR3 protein. The sample has more than 600,000 distinct CDR3 sequences; around a fifth are singletons. Sequenced sample: blood, either unsorted or a sorted T cell fraction (not recorded which). These receptors were collected from a male donor with ankylosing spondylitis. The CDR3 runs from the conserved cysteine through the conserved F or W. The order of the fields is J gene, clone size, V gene, D gene, CDR3 protein, CDR3 DNA. A D gene is named only where the DNA matches it firmly. A row's size may be missing; if present it is once, few, many or a size class.

TRBJ2-2 | NA | TRBV29-1 | NA | CSVGRGTDTGELFF | TGCAGCGTCGGGAGGGGGACAGACACCGGGGAGCTGTTTTTT
TRBJ2-6 | NA | TRBV5-1 | NA | CASSLYPIQDSGANVLTF | TGCGCCAGCAGCTTGTACCCGATTCAAGACTCTGGGGCCAACGTCCTGACTTTC
TRBJ2-7 | NA | TRBV29-1 | NA | CSGKAPGSYEQYF | TGCAGCGGTAAGGCTCCGGGGAGCTACGAGCAGTACTTC
TRBJ2-7 | few | TRBV7-9 | TRBD2 | CASSFIRQSGISYEQYF | TGTGCCAGCAGCTTTATAAGACAGAGCGGGATTTCCTACGAGCAGTACTTC
TRBJ2-1 | few | TRBV6-5 | TRBD2 | CASSYMSSGSNEQFF | TGTGCCAGCAGTTACATGTCTAGCGGGAGTAATGAGCAGTTCTTC
TRBJ1-5 | NA | TRBV5-8 | TRBD1 | CASSWGTGIQGQPQHF | TGTGCCAGCAGCTGGGGGACAGGGATTCAAGGTCAGCCCCAGCATTTT
TRBJ2-3 | few | TRBV28 | TRBD2 | CASSWVAGGSTDTQYF | TGTGCCAGCAGTTGGGTAGCGGGCGGTAGCACAGATACGCAGTATTTT
TRBJ1-1 | few | TRBV9 | NA | CASSVEDRETTEAFF | TGTGCCAGCAGCGTAGAAGACAGAGAGACCACTGAAGCTTTCTTT
TRBJ2-1 | many | TRBV11-2 | NA | CASSLETIEQFF | TGTGCCAGCAGCTTAGAGACTATTGAGCAGTTCTTC
TRBJ1-6 | NA | TRBV12-3/TRBV12-4 | NA | CASSPDNPGGPPLHF | TGTGCCAGCAGTCCTGACAATCCGGGCGGACCACCCCTCCACTTT
TRBJ1-2 | NA | TRBV5-1 | TRBD1 | CASSSGTADYGYTF | TGCGCCAGCAGTTCAGGGACAGCGGACTATGGCTACACCTTC
TRBJ2-3 | few | TRBV5-1 | TRBD2 | CASSLEPSGGTDTQYF | TGCGCCAGCAGCTTGGAACCTAGCGGGGGCACAGATACGCAGTATTTT
TRBJ2-7 | few | TRBV6-1 | NA | CASRLYEQYF | TGTGCCAGCAGATTATACGAGCAGTACTTC
TRBJ2-6 | few | TRBV29-1 | NA | CSVYGLSGANVLTF | TGCAGCGTTTACGGCCTCTCTGGGGCCAACGTCCTGACTTTC
TRBJ1-6 | few | TRBV4-1 | TRBD1 | CASSQEITGGVVSPLHF | TGCGCCAGCAGCCAAGAAATCACAGGGGGAGTTGTTTCACCCCTCCACTTT
TRBJ2-7 | few | TRBV4-2 | NA | CASSDGPPGPYEQYF | TGTGCCAGCAGCGACGGGCCCCCCGGCCCCTACGAGCAGTACTTC
TRBJ2-3 | NA | TRBV6-4 | NA | CASSDSGDTQYF | TGTGCCAGCAGTGACTCTGGAGATACGCAGTATTTT
TRBJ1-5 | once | TRBV7-8 | NA | CASSIERAQPQHF | TGTGCCAGCAGCATAGAAAGGGCTCAGCCCCAGCATTTT
TRBJ2-5 | few | TRBV7-8 | TRBD1 | CASRIGQGQETQYF | TGTGCCAGCAGAATAGGACAGGGTCAAGAGACCCAGTACTTC
TRBJ1-4 | few | TRBV20-1 | NA | CSALSSGGEKLFF | TGCAGTGCCTTGTCATCGGGGGGCGAAAAACTGTTTTTT
TRBJ2-7 | few | TRBV28 | NA | CASSLSRLGAYEQYF | TGTGCCAGCAGTCTCTCCCGACTGGGGGCCTACGAGCAGTACTTC
TRBJ2-7 | few | TRBV4-2 | TRBD1 | CASSQPRDRPYEQYF | TGTGCCAGCAGCCAGCCCCGGGACAGACCCTACGAGCAGTACTTC
TRBJ2-1 | many | TRBV15 | NA | CATSRDSRGRGGPYNEQFF | TGTGCCACCAGCAGAGATAGTAGAGGTAGGGGGGGACCCTACAATGAGCAGTTCTTC
TRBJ1-2 | many | TRBV5-1 | TRBD1 | CASSQDRSYGYTF | TGCGCCAGCAGCCAGGACAGGTCCTATGGCTACACCTTC
TRBJ2-3 | few | TRBV28 | TRBD2 | CASNLGILAGADTQYF | TGTGCCAGCAACCTAGGGATACTAGCGGGAGCAGATACGCAGTATTTT
TRBJ1-2 | NA | TRBV7-8 | TRBD1 | CASSRRDSGGYTF | TGTGCCAGCAGCCGGCGGGACAGTGGAGGCTACACCTTC
TRBJ2-1 | NA | TRBV5-1 | NA | CASSWRGGARYNEQFF | TGCGCCAGCAGCTGGAGGGGCGGGGCGCGATACAATGAGCAGTTCTTC
TRBJ1-5 | NA | TRBV20-1 | NA | CSARMTQASNQPQHF | TGCAGTGCTCGAATGACACAGGCTAGCAATCAGCCCCAGCACTTT
TRBJ2-1 | NA | TRBV20-1 | NA | CSASKSPTTYNEQFF | TGCAGTGCTAGTAAGTCCCCCACCACGTACAATGAGCAGTTCTTC
TRBJ1-2 | many | TRBV5-1 | NA | CASSLGTEDGYTF | TGCGCCAGCAGCCTAGGGACGGAGGATGGCTACACCTTC
TRBJ2-7 | few | TRBV12-3/TRBV12-4 | TRBD2 | CASRPSGRASNEQYF | TGTGCCAGCAGACCCAGCGGGAGGGCCTCTAACGAGCAGTACTTC
TRBJ2-5 | few | TRBV7-8 | NA | CASSLRFGQETQYF | TGTGCCAGCAGCCTCCGGTTTGGGCAAGAGACCCAGTACTTC